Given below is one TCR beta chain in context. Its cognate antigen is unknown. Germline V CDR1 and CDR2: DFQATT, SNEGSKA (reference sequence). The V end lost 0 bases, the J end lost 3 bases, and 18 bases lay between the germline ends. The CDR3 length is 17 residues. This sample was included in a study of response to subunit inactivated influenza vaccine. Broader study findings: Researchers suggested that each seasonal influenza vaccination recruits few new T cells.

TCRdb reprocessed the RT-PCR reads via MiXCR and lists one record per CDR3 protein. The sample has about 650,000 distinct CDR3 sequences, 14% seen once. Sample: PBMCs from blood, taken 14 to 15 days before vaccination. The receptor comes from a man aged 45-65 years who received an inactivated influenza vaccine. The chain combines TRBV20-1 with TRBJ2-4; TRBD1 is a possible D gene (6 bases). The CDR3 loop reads CSARETQGRWVKNIQYF. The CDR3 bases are TGCAGTGCTAGAGAGACACAGGGACGTTGGGTCAAAAACATTCAGTACTTC.